These 5 T cell receptor beta chains share one sample of origin, sequenced in a study of blood T cell repertoires in COVID-19. Here immunoSEQ multiplex PCR was the method, and the copy in TCRdb shows in-frame clones only, minus some. The sample has approximately 250,000 clones, around nine tenths seen once. The specimen was peripheral blood. These receptor sequences come from a man aged 35 to 55 with active or convalescent COVID-19.

The chain links TRBV5-6 to TRBJ2-7; TRBD2 might be the D (6 bases). The germline V and J ends were trimmed by 0 bases and 3 bases, with 10 bases remaining between them. The V gene's germline CDR1 is SGHDT and CDR2 YYEEEE. This CDR3 has 14 amino acids. The CDR3 spells CASSLAGLRYEQYF. The CDR3 coding sequence is TGTGCCAGCAGCTTGGCGGGACTCCGCTACGAGCAGTACTTC.

The rearrangement joins TRBV19 to TRBJ1-5; 8 bases fit TRBD1. The CDR3 has 16 amino acids. Losses at the gene ends were 7 bases for V and 0 bases for J; bases not matched to a gene: 8. Germline V gene lookup returns CDR1 LNHDA and CDR2 SQIVND (reference sequence). The chain's CDR3 is CASTGTGLFSNQPQHF. The CDR3 bases are TGTGCCAGTACCGGGACAGGACTATTTAGCAATCAGCCCCAGCATTTT.

This chain connects TRBV3-1 (or the pseudogene TRBV3-2) to TRBJ2-7; 10 nucleotides line up with TRBD2. Germline loops: CDR1 LGHDT, CDR2 YNNKEL (reference sequence). The CDR3 covers 16 residues. The V and J ends lost 0 bases and 7 bases, in that order; junction bases with no gene match: 9. The CDR3 reads CASSQDQSGRAHEQYF. The CDR3 bases are TGTGCCAGCAGCCAAGACCAAAGCGGGAGGGCCCATGAGCAGTACTTC.

V and J are TRBV6-6 and TRBJ1-2, with 9 bases identical to TRBD1. The germline V gene encodes CDR1 MNHNY and CDR2 SVGAGI (reference sequence). The CDR3 totals 13 residues. V shed 6 bases and J 7 bases; nucleotides not matched to a gene: 6. As DNA, the CDR3 is TGTGCCAGCAGGAGGGACAGGGAGGGTGGCTACACCTTC. It encodes CASRRDREGGYTF.

The chain joins TRBV7-3 to TRBJ2-3; D is uncertain. This CDR3 has 13 residues. Germline lookup yields CDR1 SGHTA and CDR2 FQGTGA. Trimming cost V 5 bases and J 1 base, with 7 bases left between them. The CDR3 sequence is CASSPLGTDTQYF. In DNA form, the CDR3 reads TGTGCCAGCAGCCCCCTCGGCACAGATACGCAGTATTTT.